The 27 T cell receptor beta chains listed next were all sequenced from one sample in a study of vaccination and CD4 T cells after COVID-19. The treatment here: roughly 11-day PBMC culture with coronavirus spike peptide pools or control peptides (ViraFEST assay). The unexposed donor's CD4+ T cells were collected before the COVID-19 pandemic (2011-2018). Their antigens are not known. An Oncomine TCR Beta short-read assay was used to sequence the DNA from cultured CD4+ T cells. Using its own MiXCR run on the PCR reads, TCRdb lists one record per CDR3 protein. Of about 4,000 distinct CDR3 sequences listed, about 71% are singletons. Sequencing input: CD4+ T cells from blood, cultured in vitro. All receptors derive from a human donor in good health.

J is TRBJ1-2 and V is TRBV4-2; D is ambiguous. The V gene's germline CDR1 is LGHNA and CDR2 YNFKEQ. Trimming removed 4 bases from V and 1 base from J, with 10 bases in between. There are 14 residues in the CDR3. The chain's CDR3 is CASSREGRNYGYTF. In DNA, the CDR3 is TGTGCCAGCAGCCGCGAGGGCCGTAACTATGGCTACACCTTC.

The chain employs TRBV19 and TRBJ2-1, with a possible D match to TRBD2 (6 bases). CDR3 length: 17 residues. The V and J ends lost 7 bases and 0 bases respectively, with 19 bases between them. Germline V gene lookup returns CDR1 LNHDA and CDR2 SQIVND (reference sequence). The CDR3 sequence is CASTPSLAGGSYNEQFF. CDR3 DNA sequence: TGTGCCAGTACCCCGTCACTAGCCGGGGGCTCCTACAATGAGCAGTTCTTC.

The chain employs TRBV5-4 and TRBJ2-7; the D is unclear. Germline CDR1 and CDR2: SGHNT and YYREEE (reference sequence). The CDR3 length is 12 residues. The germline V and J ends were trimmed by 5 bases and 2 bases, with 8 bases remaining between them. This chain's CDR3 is CASSDNPYEQYF. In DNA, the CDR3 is TGTGCCAGCAGTGACAACCCCTACGAGCAGTACTTC.

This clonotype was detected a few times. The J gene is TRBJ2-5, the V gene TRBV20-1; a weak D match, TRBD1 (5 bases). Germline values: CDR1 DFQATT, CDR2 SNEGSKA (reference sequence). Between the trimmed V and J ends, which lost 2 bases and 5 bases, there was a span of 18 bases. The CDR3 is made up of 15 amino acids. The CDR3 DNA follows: TGCAGTGCTAGATCTCTCCAGGGTAATGGGGAGACCCAGTACTTC. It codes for CSARSLQGNGETQYF.

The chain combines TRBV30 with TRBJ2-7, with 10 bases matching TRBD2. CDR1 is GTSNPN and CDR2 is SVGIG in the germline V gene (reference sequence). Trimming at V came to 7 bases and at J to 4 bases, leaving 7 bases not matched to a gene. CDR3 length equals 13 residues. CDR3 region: CAFILAGSYEQYF. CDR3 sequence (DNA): TGTGCCTTCATACTAGCGGGGTCATACGAGCAGTACTTC.

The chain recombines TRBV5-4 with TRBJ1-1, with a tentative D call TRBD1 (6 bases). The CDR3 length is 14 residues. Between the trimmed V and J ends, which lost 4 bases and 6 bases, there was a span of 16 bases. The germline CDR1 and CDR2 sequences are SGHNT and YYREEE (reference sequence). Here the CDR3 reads CASSPDRFSPEAFF. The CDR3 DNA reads TGTGCCAGCAGCCCCGACAGGTTCAGCCCTGAAGCTTTCTTT.

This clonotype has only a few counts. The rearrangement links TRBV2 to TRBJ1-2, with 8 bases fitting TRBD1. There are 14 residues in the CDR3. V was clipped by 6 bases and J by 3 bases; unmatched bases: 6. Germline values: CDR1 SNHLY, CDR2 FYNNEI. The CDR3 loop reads CASSTTGEYYGYTF. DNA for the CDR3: TGTGCCAGCAGCACGACAGGGGAATACTATGGCTACACCTTC. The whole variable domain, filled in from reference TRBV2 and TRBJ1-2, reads EPEVTQTPSHQVTQMGQEVILRCVPISNHLYFYWYRQILGQKVEFLVSFYNNEISEKSEIFDDQFSVERPDGSNFTLKIRSTKLEDSAMYFCASSTTGEYYGYTFGSGTRLTVV.

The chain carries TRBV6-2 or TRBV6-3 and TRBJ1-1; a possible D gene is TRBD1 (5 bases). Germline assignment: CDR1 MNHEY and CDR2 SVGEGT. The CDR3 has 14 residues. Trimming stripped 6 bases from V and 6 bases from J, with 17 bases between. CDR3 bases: TGTGCCAGCAGCTCTGGGACGGCCAATGCTGAAGCTTTCTTT. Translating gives CASSSGTANAEAFF.

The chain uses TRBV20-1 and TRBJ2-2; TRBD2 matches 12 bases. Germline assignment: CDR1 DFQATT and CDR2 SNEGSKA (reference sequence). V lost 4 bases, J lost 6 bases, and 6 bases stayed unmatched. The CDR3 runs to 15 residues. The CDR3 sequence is CSAKILAGGAGELFF. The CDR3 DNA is TGCAGTGCTAAAATACTAGCGGGAGGAGCCGGGGAGCTGTTTTTT.

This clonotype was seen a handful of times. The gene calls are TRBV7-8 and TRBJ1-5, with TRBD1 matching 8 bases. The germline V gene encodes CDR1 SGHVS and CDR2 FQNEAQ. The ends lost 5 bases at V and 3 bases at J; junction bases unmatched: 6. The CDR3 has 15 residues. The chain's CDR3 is CASSRDRNTNQPQHF. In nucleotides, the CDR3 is TGTGCCAGCAGCAGGGACAGGAATACCAATCAGCCCCAGCATTTT.

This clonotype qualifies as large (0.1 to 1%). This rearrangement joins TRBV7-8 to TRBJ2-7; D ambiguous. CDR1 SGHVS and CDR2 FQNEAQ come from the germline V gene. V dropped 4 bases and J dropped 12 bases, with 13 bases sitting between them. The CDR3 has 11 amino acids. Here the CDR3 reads CASSSGPLSYF. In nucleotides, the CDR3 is TGTGCCAGCAGCTCCGGACCATTATCGTACTTC. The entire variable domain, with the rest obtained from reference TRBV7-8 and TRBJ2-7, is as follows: GAGVSQSPRYKVAKRGQDVALRCDPISGHVSLFWYQQALGQGPEFLTYFQNEAQLDKSGLPSDRFFAERPEGSVSTLKIQRTQQEDSAVYLCASSSGPLSYFGPGTRLTVT.

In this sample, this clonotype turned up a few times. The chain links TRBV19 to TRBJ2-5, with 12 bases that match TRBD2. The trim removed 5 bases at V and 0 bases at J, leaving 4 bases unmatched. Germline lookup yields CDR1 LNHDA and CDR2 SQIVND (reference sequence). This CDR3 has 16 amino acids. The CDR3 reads CASSAGLAGYQETQYF. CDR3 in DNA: TGTGCCAGTAGTGCAGGACTAGCGGGGTACCAAGAGACCCAGTACTTC.

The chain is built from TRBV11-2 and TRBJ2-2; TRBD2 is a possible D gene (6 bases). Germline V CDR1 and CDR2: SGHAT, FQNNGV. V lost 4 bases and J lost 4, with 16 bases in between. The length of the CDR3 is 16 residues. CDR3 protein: CASSSRLVGGTGELFF. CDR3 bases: TGTGCCAGCAGCTCGCGACTAGTTGGTGGCACCGGGGAGCTGTTTTTT. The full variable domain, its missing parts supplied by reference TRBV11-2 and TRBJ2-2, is EAGVAQSPRYKIIEKRQSVAFWCNPISGHATLYWYQQILGQGPKLLIQFQNNGVVDDSQLPKDRFSAERLKGVDSTLKIQPAKLEDSAVYLCASSSRLVGGTGELFFGEGSRLTVL.

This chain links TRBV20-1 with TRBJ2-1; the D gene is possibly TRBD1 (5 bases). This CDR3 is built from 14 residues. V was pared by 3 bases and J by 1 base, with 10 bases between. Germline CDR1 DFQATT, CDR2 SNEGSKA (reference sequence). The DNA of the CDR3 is TGCAGTGCTAGTTTAGGGGATTCCTACAATGAGCAGTTCTTC. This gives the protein CSASLGDSYNEQFF.

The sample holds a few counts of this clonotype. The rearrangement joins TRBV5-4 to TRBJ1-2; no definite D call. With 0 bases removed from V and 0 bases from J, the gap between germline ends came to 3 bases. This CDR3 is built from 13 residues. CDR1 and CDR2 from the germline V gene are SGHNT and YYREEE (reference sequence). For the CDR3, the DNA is TGTGCCAGCAGCTTGGGGTCTAACTATGGCTACACCTTC. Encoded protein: CASSLGSNYGYTF.

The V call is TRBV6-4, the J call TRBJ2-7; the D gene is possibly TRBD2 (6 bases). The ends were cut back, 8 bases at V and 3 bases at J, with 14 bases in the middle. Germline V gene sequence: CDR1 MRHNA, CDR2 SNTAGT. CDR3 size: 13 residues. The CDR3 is CASARDSNYEQYF. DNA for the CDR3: TGTGCCAGCGCCCGGGACTCCAACTACGAGCAGTACTTC.

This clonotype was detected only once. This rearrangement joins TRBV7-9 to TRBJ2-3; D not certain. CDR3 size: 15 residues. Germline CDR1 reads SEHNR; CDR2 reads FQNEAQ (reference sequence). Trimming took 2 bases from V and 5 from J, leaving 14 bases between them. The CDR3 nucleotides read TGTGCCAGCAGCTTAATGGTTCTAGATCAAGATACGCAGTATTTT. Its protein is CASSLMVLDQDTQYF.

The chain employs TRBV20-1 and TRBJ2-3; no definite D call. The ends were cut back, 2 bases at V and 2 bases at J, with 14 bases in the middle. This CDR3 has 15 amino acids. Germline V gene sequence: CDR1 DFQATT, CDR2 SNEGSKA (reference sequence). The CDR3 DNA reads TGCAGTGCTAGATCTATGGGCGGTTACACAGATACGCAGTATTTT. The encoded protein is CSARSMGGYTDTQYF.

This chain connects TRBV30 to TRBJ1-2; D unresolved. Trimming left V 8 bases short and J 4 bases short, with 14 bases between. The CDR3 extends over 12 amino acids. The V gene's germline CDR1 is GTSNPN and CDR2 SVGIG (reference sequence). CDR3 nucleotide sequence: TGTGCCGGACGGTGGAGGTTCTATGGCTACACCTTC. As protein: CAGRWRFYGYTF.

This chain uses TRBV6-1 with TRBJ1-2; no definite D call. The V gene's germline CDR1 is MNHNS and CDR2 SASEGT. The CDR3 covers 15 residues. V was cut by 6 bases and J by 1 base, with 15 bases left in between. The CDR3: CASSLQAGLNYGYTF. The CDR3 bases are TGTGCCAGCAGCCTCCAGGCAGGCCTTAACTATGGCTACACCTTC.

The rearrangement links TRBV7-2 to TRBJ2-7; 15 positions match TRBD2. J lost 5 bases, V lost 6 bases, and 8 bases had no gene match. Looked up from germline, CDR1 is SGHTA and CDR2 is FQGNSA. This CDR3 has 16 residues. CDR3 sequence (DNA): TGTGCCAGCAGATACGGACTAGCGGGGGGGGAGAACGAGCAGTACTTC. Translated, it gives CASRYGLAGGENEQYF.

CDR3 in DNA: TGTGCCAGCACCGCCACAGGGGACAATTCACCCCTCCACTTT. This codes for CASTATGDNSPLHF. The V call is TRBV6-1, the J call TRBJ1-6; 7 bases align to TRBD1. CDR3 size: 14 residues. V trimming: 7 bases; J trimming: 7 bases; junction bases outside the gene matches: 7. The germline gives CDR1 MNHNS, CDR2 SASEGT.

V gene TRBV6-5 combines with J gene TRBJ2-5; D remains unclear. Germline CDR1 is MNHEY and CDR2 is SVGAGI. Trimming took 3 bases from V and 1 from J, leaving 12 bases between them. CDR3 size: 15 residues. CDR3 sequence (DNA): TGTGCCAGCAGTTATATCTCCCTGGGCCAAGAGACCCAGTACTTC. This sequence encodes CASSYISLGQETQYF.

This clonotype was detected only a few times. This chain's CDR3 is CASSFTSGTQYF. The DNA for the CDR3 is TGTGCCAGCAGTTTCACCTCAGGGACCCAGTACTTC. The chain has TRBV27 and TRBJ2-5; no firm D call. V was trimmed by 3 bases and J by 7 bases, leaving 9 bases between them. CDR3 length: 12 amino acids. Germline V lookup: CDR1 MNHEY, CDR2 SMNVEV (reference sequence).

This CDR3 is CASSLLPLTQGQGQPQHF. The DNA for the CDR3 is TGTGCCAGCAGTTTATTGCCCCTTACGCAGGGTCAGGGTCAGCCCCAGCATTTT. The chain has TRBV27 and TRBJ1-5, with a possible D match to TRBD1 (5 bases). Germline V gene sequence: CDR1 MNHEY, CDR2 SMNVEV (reference sequence). This CDR3 is 18 amino acids long. The V end lost 1 base, the J end lost 6 bases, and 22 bases lay between the germline ends.

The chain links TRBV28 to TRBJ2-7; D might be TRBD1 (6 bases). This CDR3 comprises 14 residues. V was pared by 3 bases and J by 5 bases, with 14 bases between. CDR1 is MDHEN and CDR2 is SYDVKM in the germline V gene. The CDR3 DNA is TGTGCCAGCAGTTTTGGCAGGGGTCACCACGAGCAGTACTTC. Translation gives CASSFGRGHHEQYF.

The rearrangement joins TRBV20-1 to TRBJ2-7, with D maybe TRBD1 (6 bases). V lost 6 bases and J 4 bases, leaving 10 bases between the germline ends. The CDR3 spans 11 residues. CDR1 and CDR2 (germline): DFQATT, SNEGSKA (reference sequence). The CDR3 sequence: CSAHGQYEQYF. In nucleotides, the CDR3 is TGCAGTGCCCACGGACAGTACGAGCAGTACTTC.